Here is one T cell receptor (beta chain) with its context. Recruitment covered about 25 US areas and drew participants whose ages spanned about 18 to 100 years. Recovered participants had two consecutive negative NP/OP PCR tests, healthcare professional clearance, or symptom resolution. The CDR3 is 14 amino acids. Trimming cost V 1 base and J 7 bases; bases outside gene matches: 3. Germline loops: CDR1 SNHLY, CDR2 FYNNEI. As originally analysed: Amplification of reference gene primers provided the estimated nucleated cell counts. The assay was immunoSEQ multiplex PCR, and TCRdb's table has in-frame clones only and misses some. D and trimming come from the DNA, and the V and J calls and clone size come from that table. The data contain approximately 470,000 clones, around 87% of them singletons. The data originate from a study of blood T cell repertoires in COVID-19.

Specimen: PBMCs or T cells enriched from blood (not recorded which). This rearrangement joins TRBV2 to TRBJ1-5; TRBD1 matches 8 bases. This TCR derives from a woman between 18 and 29 years old who had recovered from COVID-19. CDR3 protein: CASSEGTGGQPQHF. The CDR3 region has the DNA TGTGCCAGCAGTGAAGGTACAGGGGGACAGCCCCAGCATTTT.